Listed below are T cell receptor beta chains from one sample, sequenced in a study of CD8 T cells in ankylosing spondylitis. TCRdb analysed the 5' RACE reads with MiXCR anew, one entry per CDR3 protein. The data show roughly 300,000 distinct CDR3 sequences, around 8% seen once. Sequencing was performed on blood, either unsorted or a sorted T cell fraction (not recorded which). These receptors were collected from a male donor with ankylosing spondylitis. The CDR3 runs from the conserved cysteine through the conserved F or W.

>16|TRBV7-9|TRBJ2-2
CASSTLAGGGGGELFF
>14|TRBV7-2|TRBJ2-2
CASSLLEATGELFF
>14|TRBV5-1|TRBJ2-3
CASSLSGGTDTQYF
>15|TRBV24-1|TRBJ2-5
CATSDRTGVGETQYF
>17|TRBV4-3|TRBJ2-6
CASSQDLLGNGANVLTF
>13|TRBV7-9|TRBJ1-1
CASSLTPHHEAFF
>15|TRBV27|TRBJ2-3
CASSLRSGVTDTQYF
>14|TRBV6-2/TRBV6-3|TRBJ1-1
CASSYILKGTEAFF
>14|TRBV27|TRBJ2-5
CASSLRGYQETQYF
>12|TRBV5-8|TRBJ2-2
CASSRTAGELFF
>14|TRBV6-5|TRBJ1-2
CASSYSIVGYGYTF
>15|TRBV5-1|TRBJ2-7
CASSLARQPSYEQYF
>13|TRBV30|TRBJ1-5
CAWSRTVNQPQHF
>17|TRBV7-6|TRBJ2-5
CASSAGWGRTNQETQYF
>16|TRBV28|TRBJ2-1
CASTSGRVTSYNVWFF
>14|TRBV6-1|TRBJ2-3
CASAWGLQGGTQYF
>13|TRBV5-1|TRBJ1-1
CASSLTGNTEAFF
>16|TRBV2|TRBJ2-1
CASTLSGSGTIGEQFF
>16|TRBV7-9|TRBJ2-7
CASSTKLSGSPYEQYF
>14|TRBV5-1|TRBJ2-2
CASSGAVNTGELFF
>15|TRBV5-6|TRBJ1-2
CASSPGADRAYGYTF
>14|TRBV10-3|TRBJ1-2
CAISRDRTDYGYTF
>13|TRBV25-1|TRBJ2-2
CASRLLNTGELFF
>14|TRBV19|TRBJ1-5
CASSTRGFNQPQHF
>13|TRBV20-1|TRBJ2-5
CSAIAGRQETQYF
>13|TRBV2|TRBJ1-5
CASNRDSNQPQHF
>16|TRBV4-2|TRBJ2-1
CASSRAAGPGYNEQFF
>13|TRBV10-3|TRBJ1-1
CAISDGVYTEAFF
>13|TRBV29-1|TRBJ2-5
CSVDVRGGETQYF
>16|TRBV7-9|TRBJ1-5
CASSPGGPTNNQPQHF
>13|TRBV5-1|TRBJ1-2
CASSGRASYGYTF
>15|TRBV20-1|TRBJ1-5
CTARVGGSNNQPQHF
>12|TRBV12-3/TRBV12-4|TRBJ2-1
CASRSAYNEQFF
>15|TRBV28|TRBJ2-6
CASTMTGAGANVLTF
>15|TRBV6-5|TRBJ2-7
CASSWRAGVSYEQYF
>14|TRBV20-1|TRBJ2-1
CSARVGGLYHEQFF
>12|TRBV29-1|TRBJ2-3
CSVVAVSLPQYF
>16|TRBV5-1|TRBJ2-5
CASSPGLVPGQETQYF
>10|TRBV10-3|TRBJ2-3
CAIRSDTQYF
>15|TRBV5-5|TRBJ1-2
CASSFSGERIDGYTF
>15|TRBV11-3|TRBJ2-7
CASSFLGQRSYEQYF
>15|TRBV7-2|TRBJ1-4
CASSPFGTTNEKLFF
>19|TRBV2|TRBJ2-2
CASSVRFPGVTTGTGELFF
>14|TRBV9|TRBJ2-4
CASSVGGHKNIQYF
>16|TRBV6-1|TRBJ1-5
CASSKTGGRNNQPQHF
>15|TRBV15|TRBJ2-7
CATSREMGGSDEQYF
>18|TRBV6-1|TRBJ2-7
CASTPVGRGHGNPGEQYF
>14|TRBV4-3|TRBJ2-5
CASSRMRASETQYF
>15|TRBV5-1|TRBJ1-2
CASNSMEGARSGYTF
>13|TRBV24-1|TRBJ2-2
CATTGGLAGELFF
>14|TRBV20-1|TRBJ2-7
CSATLAGPSYEQYF
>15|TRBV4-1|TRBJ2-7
CASSQQIGRAYEQYF
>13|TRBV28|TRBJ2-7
CASRPATHYEQYF
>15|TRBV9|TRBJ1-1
CASSVAGARDTEAFF
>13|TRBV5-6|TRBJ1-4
CASSLVANEKLFF